Reported below is one TCR beta chain. These data come from a study of shared T cell receptors in the human thymus. The CDR3 consists of 14 residues. CDR1 and CDR2 from the germline V gene are SGHTS and YDEGEE. The V gene lost 3 bases and the J gene lost 4 bases, with 12 bases spanning the gap. Profiled with immunoSEQ multiplex PCR; TCRdb holds only in-frame clones, not every one. The repertoire holds under 700,000 clones, with 75% to 85% as singletons. The same specimen was also included in a second study, on human thymus T cells. That report adds: It was from resections taken during corrective heart surgery that the thymus tissue came. Repertoires from thymus and blood appeared to show biased V and J gene usage. Among unrelated individuals, related research reported thymic repertoires that overlapped highly.

The clonotype originates from a boy in the first two years of life with a congenital heart defect. The source material was thymocytes. The chain joins TRBV5-8 to TRBJ2-3, with D possibly matching TRBD2 (6 bases). CDR3 coding DNA: TGTGCCAGCAGCTCATCAGGGAGGTCAGATACGCAGTATTTT. Translating it yields CASSSSGRSDTQYF.